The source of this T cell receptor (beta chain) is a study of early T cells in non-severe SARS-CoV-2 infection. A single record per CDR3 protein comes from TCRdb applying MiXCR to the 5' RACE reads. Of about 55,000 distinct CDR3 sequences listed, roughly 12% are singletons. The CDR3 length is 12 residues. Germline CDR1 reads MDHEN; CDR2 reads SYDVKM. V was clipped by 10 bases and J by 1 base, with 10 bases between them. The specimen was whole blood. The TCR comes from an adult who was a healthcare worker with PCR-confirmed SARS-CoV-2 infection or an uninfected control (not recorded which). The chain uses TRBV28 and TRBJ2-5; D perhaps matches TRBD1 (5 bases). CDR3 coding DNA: TGTGCCACCTCAGGGATCCAAGAGACCCAGTACTTC. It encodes CATSGIQETQYF.